This entry lists 30 T cell receptor beta chains sequenced from one sample in a study of shared T cell receptors in the human thymus. TCRdb keeps only in-frame clones here, not all; method: immunoSEQ multiplex PCR. This sample has roughly 500,000 clones; around 82% occur once, and the top ten carry more than 0.01%. These same records also appear under a second study, on human thymus T cells.

Source material: thymocytes. The receptors come from a boy in the first two years of life with a congenital heart defect.

This chain links TRBV7-9 with TRBJ1-1; a possible D gene is TRBD1 (5 bases). V dropped 4 bases and J dropped 1 base, with 13 bases sitting between them. CDR3 length: 15 amino acids. Germline V gene sequence: CDR1 SEHNR, CDR2 FQNEAQ (reference sequence). DNA for the CDR3: TGTGCCAGCAGCTCGCAGGGAAGGGAGAACACTGAAGCTTTCTTT. The encoded protein is CASSSQGRENTEAFF.

This clone occurred a few times. The rearrangement links TRBV7-9 to TRBJ2-7; 7 bases fit TRBD1. Unmatched junction bases numbered 12, after V lost 4 bases and J lost 3 bases. Germline CDR1 and CDR2: SEHNR and FQNEAQ (reference sequence). The length of the CDR3 is 16 residues. Here the CDR3 DNA reads TGTGCCAGCAGCTCGGACCGGGACAGCCGAGGCTACGAGCAGTACTTC. Amino acids: CASSSDRDSRGYEQYF.

The chain recombines TRBV4-1 with TRBJ2-5; no clear D gene. Germline V gene sequence: CDR1 MGHRA, CDR2 YSYEKL. V was clipped by 0 bases and J by 5 bases, with 19 bases between them. The CDR3 runs to 17 residues. The CDR3 reads CASSQDLPRRTPETQYF. CDR3 coding DNA: TGCGCCAGCAGCCAAGATCTTCCCCGGAGAACGCCGGAGACCCAGTACTTC.

This clone was seen a handful of times. This CDR3 is CASSEVSQVPPHNEQFF. The CDR3 bases are TGTGCCAGCAGTGAGGTCTCCCAGGTCCCACCTCACAATGAGCAGTTCTTC. This chain connects TRBV6-1 to TRBJ2-1; D not resolved. Trimming cost V 3 bases and J 5 bases, with 20 bases left between them. There are 17 residues in the CDR3. Germline assignment: CDR1 MNHNS and CDR2 SASEGT.

The chain links TRBV4-1 to TRBJ2-5, with 7 positions matching TRBD2. With 0 bases clipped from V and 6 bases from J, the junction kept 13 bases outside the gene matches. The CDR3 extends over 17 amino acids. Germline V gives CDR1 MGHRA, CDR2 YSYEKL. This CDR3 is CASSQDRGGEGGKTQYF. The CDR3 region has the DNA TGCGCCAGCAGCCAAGATAGGGGAGGGGAGGGAGGGAAGACCCAGTACTTC.

The chain is built from TRBV6-5 and TRBJ2-1; no firm D call. Looked up from germline, CDR1 is MNHEY and CDR2 is SVGAGI. This CDR3 is built from 14 residues. V lost 2 bases and J lost 7, with 12 bases in between. The chain's CDR3 is CASSYGPGSNEQFF. CDR3 DNA: TGTGCCAGCAGTTACGGGCCAGGTTCGAATGAGCAGTTCTTC.

Turning to this clone: A read error may produce the germline difference seen at one junction end. The chain uses TRBV7-7 and TRBJ2-6; 7 bases are shared with TRBD2. CDR1 and CDR2 from the germline V gene are SSHAT and FNYEAQ (reference sequence). This CDR3 has 21 residues. CDR3 DNA sequence: TGTGCTAGCAGCTTACCGCATAGGGGAGGGACCCCGGCTCTAGGGGCCAACGTCCTGACTTTC. Residues: CASSLPHRGGTPALGANVLTF.

This sequence joins TRBV30 and TRBJ2-5; 8 bases map to TRBD2. The CDR3 consists of 15 residues. With V trimmed by 4 bases and J by 5 bases, 12 bases remained unmatched. CDR1 and CDR2 (germline): GTSNPN, SVGIG (reference sequence). This chain's CDR3 is CAWNPSGLAWETQYF. The DNA for the CDR3 is TGTGCCTGGAACCCCTCCGGACTAGCATGGGAGACCCAGTACTTC.

This chain links TRBV28 with TRBJ2-5; possibly TRBD1 for D (6 bases). CDR3 size: 14 residues. Germline V lookup: CDR1 MDHEN, CDR2 SYDVKM. Trimming stripped 6 bases from V and 4 bases from J, with 15 bases between. Here the CDR3 DNA reads TGTGCCAGCAGACCAGGGGCCCCATCAGAGACCCAGTACTTC. As protein: CASRPGAPSETQYF.

This clone has only one observation. The CDR3 nucleotides are TGTGCCACCAACCCCGGGAGGCCCCCCTCTCGACTTCTGGGGGAGCAGTACTTC. As protein: CATNPGRPPSRLLGEQYF. The V gene is TRBV19, the J gene TRBJ2-7; TRBD2 matches 7 bases. With 10 bases clipped from V and 7 bases from J, the junction kept 28 bases outside the gene matches. The CDR3 runs to 18 residues. The germline V gene has CDR1 LNHDA and CDR2 SQIVND (reference sequence).

The rearrangement links TRBV7-2 to TRBJ1-5; D might be TRBD1 (5 bases). Germline lookup yields CDR1 SGHTA and CDR2 FQGNSA. V lost 5 bases to trimming and J lost 5 bases, with 16 bases between them. The CDR3 runs 15 residues. CDR3 sequence (DNA): TGTGCCAGCAGCGGGGCGCTCAGGGTCGATCAGCCCCAGCATTTT. Its protein is CASSGALRVDQPQHF.

The CDR3 DNA sequence: TGTGCCAGCAGCGATAGCGGACTCTCGAGGGGAGAGACCCAGTACTTC. The encoded protein is CASSDSGLSRGETQYF. The chain uses TRBV9 and TRBJ2-5; a possible D gene is TRBD2 (6 bases). CDR1 SGDLS and CDR2 YYNGEE come from the germline V gene. V lost 3 bases to trimming and J lost 4 bases, with 19 bases between them. The CDR3 loop spans 16 amino acids.

This clone appeared once. The chain uses TRBV13 and TRBJ2-7; 11 nucleotides align to TRBD2. Germline CDR1 and CDR2: PRHDT and FYEKMQ (reference sequence). The CDR3 totals 18 residues. The ends lost 1 base at V and 0 bases at J; junction bases unmatched: 8. DNA for the CDR3: TGTGCCAGCAGCTTAGTACTAGCGGGAGCGAACCCCTCCTACGAGCAGTACTTC. Encoded protein: CASSLVLAGANPSYEQYF.

The chain is built from TRBV30 and TRBJ2-3; weak D call: TRBD2 (6 bases). Germline CDR1 reads GTSNPN; CDR2 reads SVGIG (reference sequence). Trimming cost V 0 bases and J 2 bases, with 15 bases left between them. This CDR3 comprises 16 residues. The CDR3 region has the DNA TGTGCCTGGAGTGTACAAGCGGGCCAACCCACAGATACGCAGTATTTT. Its translation: CAWSVQAGQPTDTQYF.

J is TRBJ1-1 and V is TRBV27; 11 bases are shared with TRBD1. Trimming at V came to 5 bases and at J to 7 bases, leaving 6 bases not matched to a gene. Looked up from germline, CDR1 is MNHEY and CDR2 is SMNVEV (reference sequence). The CDR3 totals 14 residues. CDR3 sequence (DNA): TGTGCCAGCAGTGCTACCGGGACAGGGGGTGAAGCTTTCTTT. It translates to CASSATGTGGEAFF.

The chain is built from TRBV19 and TRBJ2-5; TRBD1 might be the D (6 bases). Trimming removed 9 bases from V and 0 bases from J, with 11 bases in between. The CDR3 spans 13 residues. Germline V gene data show CDR1 as LNHDA and CDR2 as SQIVND (reference sequence). The CDR3 here is CASRTENQETQYF. CDR3 nucleotide sequence: TGTGCCAGCCGGACAGAGAACCAAGAGACCCAGTACTTC. Full variable domain (outside the CDR3, taken from reference TRBV19 and TRBJ2-5): DGGITQSPKYLFRKEGQNVTLSCEQNLNHDAMYWYRQDPGQGLRLIYYSQIVNDFQKGDIAEGYSVSREKKESFPLTVTSAQKNPTAFYLCASRTENQETQYFGPGTRLLVL.

This rearrangement joins TRBV19 to TRBJ2-7, with 8 bases that match TRBD1. After removal of 5 bases from V and 3 bases from J, the junction contained 6 bases not matched to a gene. CDR1 LNHDA and CDR2 SQIVND come from the germline V gene (reference sequence). The CDR3 covers 14 residues. DNA for the CDR3: TGTGCCAGTAGTGCGACAGGGGTTGGCTACGAGCAGTACTTC. Amino acid sequence: CASSATGVGYEQYF.

V is TRBV7-9 and J is TRBJ1-4; maybe TRBD1 (6 bases). The CDR3 spans 13 residues. Trimming removed 5 bases from V and 12 bases from J, with 16 bases in between. The germline V gene has CDR1 SEHNR and CDR2 FQNEAQ (reference sequence). This CDR3 reads CASSPGGSGELFF. The CDR3, as DNA: TGTGCCAGCAGCCCGGGGGGCTCGGGCGAACTGTTTTTT. Full variable domain (missing parts from reference TRBV7-9 and TRBJ1-4): DTGVSQNPRHKITKRGQNVTFRCDPISEHNRLYWYRQTLGQGPEFLTYFQNEAQLEKSRLLSDRFSAERPKGSFSTLEIQRTEQGDSAMYLCASSPGGSGELFFGSGTQLSVL.

The gene calls are TRBV4-3 and TRBJ2-7; TRBD2 agrees at 7 bases. The CDR3 consists of 15 residues. Germline-derived CDR1 and CDR2 are LGHNA and YSLEER. V dropped 4 bases and J dropped 2; count of bases not matched to a gene: 8. The CDR3 DNA sequence: TGCGCCAGCAGCCCCAAGACGGCGGGGGCCTACGAGCAGTACTTC. Residues: CASSPKTAGAYEQYF.

The V gene is TRBV23-1, the J gene TRBJ2-7; unclear D gene. TRBV23-1 is sorted into the ORF group, with uncertain function. Between the trimmed V and J ends, which lost 0 bases and 2 bases, there was a span of 20 bases. The CDR3 loop spans 18 amino acids. CDR3 nucleotides: TGCGCCAGCAGTCAATCGTTCACAGTTCACCGAGTTGCCTACGAGCAGTACTTC. This sequence encodes CASSQSFTVHRVAYEQYF.

As regards this clone: Other DNA sequences of this sample code for an identical CDR3. The chain couples TRBV18 to TRBJ2-7; TRBD1 might be the D (5 bases). Per germline, CDR1 KGHSH and CDR2 LQKENI. Trimming cost V 3 bases and J 1 base, with 7 bases left between them. The CDR3 has 13 residues. The CDR3 region has the DNA TGTGCCAGCTCACCGCAGGGTTCCTACGAGCAGTACTTC. Its protein is CASSPQGSYEQYF. The whole variable domain, filled in from reference TRBV18 and TRBJ2-7, reads NAGVMQNPRHLVRRRGQEARLRCSPMKGHSHVYWYRQLPEEGLKFMVYLQKENIIDESGMPKERFSAEFPKEGPSILRIQQVVRGDSAAYFCASSPQGSYEQYFGPGTRLTVT.

The chain joins TRBV4-1 to TRBJ2-7; TRBD1 might be the D (7 bases). The CDR3 length is 15 residues. From germline, CDR1 is MGHRA and CDR2 YSYEKL. The germline V and J ends were trimmed by 4 bases and 6 bases, with 19 bases remaining between them. Here the CDR3 reads CASSPRELGGPEQYF. The CDR3 DNA reads TGCGCCAGCAGCCCCCGGGAGTTAGGGGGCCCCGAGCAGTACTTC.

A few counts support this clone. The gene calls are TRBV7-2 and TRBJ2-5, with no clear D. Germline CDR1 and CDR2: SGHTA and FQGNSA. V was shortened by 5 bases and J by 1 base, with 5 bases between the two germline ends. The CDR3 is 12 residues long. CDR3 amino acids: CASSLPQETQYF. The DNA for the CDR3 is TGTGCCAGCAGCCTCCCCCAAGAGACCCAGTACTTC. Full variable domain (outside the CDR3, taken from reference TRBV7-2 and TRBJ2-5): GAGVSQSPSNKVTEKGKDVELRCDPISGHTALYWYRQSLGQGLEFLIYFQGNSAPDKSGLPSDRFSAERTGGSVSTLTIQRTQQEDSAVYLCASSLPQETQYFGPGTRLLVL.

This chain joins TRBV14 and TRBJ1-3; a weak D match, TRBD1 (5 bases). Per the germline V gene, CDR1 is SGHDN and CDR2 is FVKESK. The CDR3 totals 16 residues. Trimming took off 0 bases at V and 3 bases at J, with 12 bases between the two ends. The CDR3 loop reads CASSQERDLRGNTIYF. For the CDR3, the DNA is TGTGCCAGCAGCCAAGAGCGGGACCTCCGTGGAAACACCATATATTTT.

In DNA form, the CDR3 reads TGTGCCAGCAGTCGGACAGCCGCCTACGAGCAGTACTTC. Protein: CASSRTAAYEQYF. The chain combines TRBV6-5 with TRBJ2-7; tentative D call: TRBD1 (6 bases). The ends were cut back, 5 bases at V and 2 bases at J, with 10 bases in the middle. CDR1 and CDR2 (germline): MNHEY, SVGAGI. The CDR3 length is 13 residues.

The rearrangement uses TRBV19 and TRBJ1-1; no definite D call. Deletions cut 5 bases from V and 7 bases from J, with 11 bases between. This CDR3 has 12 amino acids. CDR1 LNHDA and CDR2 SQIVND come from the germline V gene (reference sequence). The chain's CDR3 is CASSERHLEAFF. DNA for the CDR3: TGTGCCAGTAGTGAGAGGCACCTTGAAGCTTTCTTT.

The chain couples TRBV11-1 to TRBJ1-4; D uncertain. Germline values: CDR1 SGHAT, CDR2 FQDESV (reference sequence). The CDR3 loop spans 16 amino acids. V gave up 3 bases and J gave up 6 bases, with 17 bases separating them. The CDR3 spells CASSLQPPCGDEKLFF. The CDR3 DNA reads as TGTGCCAGCAGCTTGCAACCGCCCTGCGGGGATGAAAAACTGTTTTTT.

The V and J genes are TRBV9 and TRBJ2-7; 9 positions agree with TRBD1. The J segment lost 2 bases and the V segment lost 3 bases, leaving 6 bases of the junction unmatched. Germline V lookup: CDR1 SGDLS, CDR2 YYNGEE. The CDR3 length is 15 residues. The CDR3 DNA reads as TGTGCCAGCAGCGGACCGGGACAGGGAACCTACGAGCAGTACTTC. Translating gives CASSGPGQGTYEQYF.

In DNA form, the CDR3 reads TGTGCCATCAGTGAGTCCCCCGGGGGGAACGAGCAGTACTTC. Its translation is CAISESPGGNEQYF. The chain uses TRBV10-3 and TRBJ2-7; 7 bases agree with TRBD2. Germline V CDR1 and CDR2: ENHRY, SYGVKD. The CDR3 contains 14 residues. V lost 0 bases, J lost 5 bases, and 4 bases stayed unmatched.

This chain uses TRBV4-1 with TRBJ2-1; TRBD1 is a possible D gene (6 bases). Trimming shortened V by 4 bases and J by 6 bases, and 13 bases separated the two germline ends. Germline-derived CDR1 and CDR2 are MGHRA and YSYEKL. The CDR3 sequence is 14 residues long. The CDR3: CASSPGVPSNEQFF. The CDR3 nucleotides are TGCGCCAGCAGCCCAGGGGTCCCATCCAATGAGCAGTTCTTC.